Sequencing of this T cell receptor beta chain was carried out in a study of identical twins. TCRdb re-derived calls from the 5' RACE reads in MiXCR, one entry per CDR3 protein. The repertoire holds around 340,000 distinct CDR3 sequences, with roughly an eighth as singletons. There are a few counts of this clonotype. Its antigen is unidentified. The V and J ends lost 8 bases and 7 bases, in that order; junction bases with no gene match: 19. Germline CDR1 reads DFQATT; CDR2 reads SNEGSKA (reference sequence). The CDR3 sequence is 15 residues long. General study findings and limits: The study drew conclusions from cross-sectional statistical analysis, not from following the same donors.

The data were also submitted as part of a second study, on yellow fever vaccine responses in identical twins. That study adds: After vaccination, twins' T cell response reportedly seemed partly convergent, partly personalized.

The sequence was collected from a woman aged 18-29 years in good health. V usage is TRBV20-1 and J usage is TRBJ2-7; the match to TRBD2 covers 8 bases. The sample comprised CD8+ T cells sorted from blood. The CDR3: CSINSPGGWWLEQYV. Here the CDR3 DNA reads TGCAGTATAAATAGCCCGGGGGGGTGGTGGTTGGAGCAGTACGTC.